A selection of T cell receptor beta chains follows, all from one sample in a study of control samples from healthy donors and cancer patients. Profiling relied on immunoSEQ multiplex PCR, and the TCRdb table lists in-frame clones only, not all of them. The sample shows more than 85,000 clones, over 75% of them seen only once. The sequencing sample was made of blood. The receptors were sampled from a human donor in good health. The donor label of this sample is uncertain. The CDR3 runs from the conserved cysteine through the conserved F or W. Each record gives: clone size, V gene, D gene, J gene, CDR3 protein, CDR3 DNA. A D gene is named only where the DNA matches it firmly. Only part of the rows carry a size: once, few, many, or a class if the clone is expanded.

size: NA
V: TRBV6-5
D: NA
J: TRBJ1-2
CDR3: CASRPEAGVGGYTF
DNA: TGTGCCAGCCGTCCTGAGGCAGGGGTAGGAGGCTACACCTTC

size: NA
V: TRBV4-3
D: NA
J: TRBJ1-4
CDR3: CASSQDTGTDNEKLFF
DNA: TGCGCCAGCAGCCAAGACACCGGGACGGATAATGAAAAACTGTTTTTT

size: NA
V: TRBV6-5
D: NA
J: TRBJ2-6
CDR3: CASSYSAGSGANVLTF
DNA: TGTGCCAGCAGTTACTCGGCCGGGTCCGGGGCCAACGTCCTGACTTTC

size: NA
V: TRBV18
D: NA
J: TRBJ1-1
CDR3: CASSPYSGTEAFF
DNA: TGTGCCAGCTCACCGTATTCTGGAACTGAAGCTTTCTTT

size: NA
V: TRBV5-1
D: TRBD1
J: TRBJ2-1
CDR3: CASSSGGQGNNEQFF
DNA: TGCGCCAGCAGCTCGGGGGGACAGGGGAACAATGAGCAGTTCTTC

size: NA
V: TRBV28
D: TRBD2
J: TRBJ2-1
CDR3: CASSLLAGGRNEQFF
DNA: TGTGCCAGCAGTTTGCTAGCGGGGGGGCGGAATGAGCAGTTCTTC

size: NA
V: TRBV30
D: NA
J: TRBJ1-2
CDR3: CAWRAPGTYGYTF
DNA: TGTGCCTGGAGAGCCCCAGGGACCTATGGCTACACCTTC

size: few
V: TRBV30
D: NA
J: TRBJ1-5
CDR3: CAWSGGPGNQPQHF
DNA: TGTGCCTGGAGTGGGGGGCCGGGCAATCAGCCCCAGCATTTT

size: NA
V: TRBV19
D: NA
J: TRBJ2-1
CDR3: CASSNYYNEQFF
DNA: TGTGCCAGTAGTAACTACTACAATGAGCAGTTCTTC

size: NA
V: TRBV12-3/TRBV12-4
D: NA
J: TRBJ1-1
CDR3: CASVGGNTEAFF
DNA: TGTGCCAGCGTGGGTGGCAACACTGAAGCTTTCTTT

size: NA
V: TRBV7-6
D: NA
J: TRBJ1-1
CDR3: CASSLGGGTEAFF
DNA: TGTGCCAGCAGCTTGGGAGGAGGCACTGAAGCTTTCTTT

size: NA
V: TRBV19
D: NA
J: TRBJ1-5
CDR3: CASSAGGQPQHF
DNA: TGTGCCAGTAGTGCGGGAGGCCAGCCCCAGCATTTT

size: NA
V: TRBV7-2
D: NA
J: TRBJ1-2
CDR3: CASSLVAGPGYTF
DNA: TGTGCCAGCAGCTTAGTCGCGGGCCCTGGCTACACCTTC

size: few
V: TRBV12-3/TRBV12-4
D: NA
J: TRBJ2-1
CDR3: CASSLNRWNEQFF
DNA: TGTGCCAGCAGTTTAAATCGCTGGAATGAGCAGTTCTTC

size: NA
V: TRBV11-2
D: NA
J: TRBJ1-2
CDR3: CASSPDSYYGYTF
DNA: TGTGCCAGCAGCCCAGACAGTTACTATGGCTACACCTTC

size: NA
V: TRBV29-1
D: NA
J: TRBJ2-2
CDR3: CSVVAGFGGELFF
DNA: TGCAGCGTTGTTGCGGGGTTCGGCGGGGAGCTGTTTTTT

size: NA
V: TRBV27
D: TRBD1
J: TRBJ2-1
CDR3: CASLLTGGASNEQFF
DNA: TGTGCCAGCCTATTAACAGGGGGCGCGTCAAATGAGCAGTTCTTC

size: NA
V: TRBV4-2
D: NA
J: TRBJ1-6
CDR3: CASSQDGAPLHF
DNA: TGTGCCAGCAGCCAAGATGGGGCACCCCTCCACTTT

size: NA
V: TRBV5-1
D: NA
J: TRBJ2-3
CDR3: CASSEDHRSTDTQYF
DNA: TGCGCCAGCAGCGAGGACCACCGTAGCACAGATACGCAGTATTTT

size: few
V: TRBV5-1
D: NA
J: TRBJ1-6
CDR3: CASSSLGAGPLHF
DNA: TGCGCCAGCAGCTCCCTAGGGGCAGGGCCCCTCCACTTT

size: NA
V: TRBV5-6
D: NA
J: TRBJ2-1
CDR3: CASSQMAVGVDEQFF
DNA: TGTGCCAGCAGCCAGATGGCCGTGGGGGTCGATGAGCAGTTCTTC

size: NA
V: TRBV27
D: TRBD1
J: TRBJ2-3
CDR3: CASSFSGTGLTDTQYF
DNA: TGTGCCAGCAGTTTCTCAGGGACAGGGTTAACAGATACGCAGTATTTT

size: NA
V: TRBV7-2
D: TRBD2
J: TRBJ2-3
CDR3: CASSTGGHDTQYF
DNA: TGTGCCAGCAGCACGGGGGGGCACGATACGCAGTATTTT

size: NA
V: TRBV4-2
D: NA
J: TRBJ2-5
CDR3: CASSQERGSGMTQYF
DNA: TGTGCCAGCAGCCAAGAGCGGGGTAGCGGAATGACCCAGTACTTC

size: few
V: TRBV19
D: NA
J: TRBJ1-5
CDR3: CASSIQGHQEPQHF
DNA: TGTGCCAGTAGTATCCAGGGGCATCAGGAGCCCCAGCATTTT

size: NA
V: TRBV13
D: TRBD2
J: TRBJ2-3
CDR3: CASSLERGTDTQYF
DNA: TGTGCCAGCAGCCTAGAGCGGGGTACGGATACGCAGTATTTT

size: NA
V: TRBV9
D: NA
J: TRBJ2-1
CDR3: CASSVVSGPDNEQFF
DNA: TGTGCCAGCAGCGTAGTCAGCGGGCCCGACAATGAGCAGTTCTTC

size: NA
V: TRBV5-6
D: NA
J: TRBJ1-6
CDR3: CASSRADSPLHF
DNA: TGTGCCAGCAGTCGCGCTGATTCACCCCTCCACTTT

size: NA
V: TRBV6-1
D: NA
J: TRBJ2-2
CDR3: CASSEPGQNTGELFF
DNA: TGTGCCAGCAGTGAACCGGGACAGAACACCGGGGAGCTGTTTTTT

size: NA
V: TRBV30
D: TRBD1
J: TRBJ2-6
CDR3: CAWSVLSGGLGANVLTF
DNA: TGTGCCTGGAGTGTACTGTCAGGGGGCCTTGGGGCCAACGTCCTGACTTTC

size: once
V: TRBV29-1
D: NA
J: TRBJ2-7
CDR3: CSVSDGTYEQYF
DNA: TGCAGCGTCTCGGATGGAACCTACGAGCAGTACTTC

size: NA
V: TRBV2
D: NA
J: TRBJ1-5
CDR3: CASMGSNQPQHF
DNA: TGTGCCAGCATGGGTAGCAATCAGCCCCAGCATTTT

size: NA
V: TRBV6-2/TRBV6-3
D: NA
J: TRBJ1-2
CDR3: CASSYDSPRDGYTF
DNA: TGTGCCAGCAGTTACGACAGCCCGAGGGATGGCTACACCTTC

size: NA
V: TRBV10-1
D: NA
J: TRBJ2-7
CDR3: CASSESTQFVKQYF
DNA: TGCGCCAGCAGTGAGTCGACGCAGTTCGTGAAGCAGTACTTC

size: few
V: TRBV10-2
D: NA
J: TRBJ1-4
CDR3: CASSESRGWAEKLFF
DNA: TGCGCCAGCAGTGAGTCAAGGGGCTGGGCTGAAAAACTGTTTTTT

size: NA
V: TRBV5-5
D: NA
J: TRBJ1-5
CDR3: CASSLWELNQPQHF
DNA: TGTGCCAGCAGCCTCTGGGAATTAAATCAGCCCCAGCATTTT

size: NA
V: TRBV19
D: NA
J: TRBJ1-3
CDR3: CASSFGVAGNTIYF
DNA: TGTGCCAGTAGTTTCGGGGTAGCTGGAAACACCATATATTTT

size: NA
V: TRBV4-1
D: NA
J: TRBJ1-1
CDR3: CASSQELNTEAFF
DNA: TGCGCCAGCAGCCAAGAGTTGAACACTGAAGCTTTCTTT

size: NA
V: TRBV7-6
D: TRBD1
J: TRBJ2-7
CDR3: CASSTGTGQNEQYF
DNA: TGTGCCAGCAGCACCGGGACAGGGCAAAACGAGCAGTACTTC